This TCR beta chain was documented in a study of CD8+ T cells in alopecia areata. Study conclusions and caveats: Compared with normal scalp, lesional scalp had higher clonality and more expanded CD8+ clones. Possibly because of HLA-related factors, TCR sharing was less clear across patients than in mice. Normal skin's resident alphabeta T cells are also sequenced in scalp samples.

Isolation of CD4+ and CD8+ T cells from PBMCs was achieved by sorting. The CDR3 sequence is 11 residues long. V was clipped by 5 bases and J by 13 bases, with 15 bases between them. Germline V gives CDR1 DFQATT, CDR2 SNEGSKA (reference sequence). The authors extracted RNA and reverse transcribed it into cDNA as the sequencing template. The table came from immunoSEQ multiplex PCR; TCRdb's copy has only in-frame clones and leaves some out. The sample holds 130,000 to 150,000 clones, around 62% seen once. Of note for this clone: Its antigen is unidentified.

Sequences were obtained from CD8+ T cells sorted from blood. The chain uses TRBV20-1 and TRBJ1-5; D remains unclear. This TCR was recovered from a human donor in good health. CDR3 in amino acids: CSARRGRGQHF. The CDR3 DNA sequence: TGCAGTGCTCGCCGCGGTAGAGGGCAGCATTTT.